Shown below are 16 T cell receptor beta chains from a single sample sequenced in a study of cytomegalovirus exposure and HLA in healthy donors. Profiled with immunoSEQ multiplex PCR; TCRdb holds only in-frame clones, not every one. Of roughly 70,000 clones in the sample, 95% to 98% were seen once. The sequencing input was PBMCs. All receptors derive from a woman aged 18-29 years in good health and CMV-seropositive.

The chain joins TRBV18 to TRBJ2-7, with 8 bases that match TRBD1. This CDR3 has 18 amino acids. CDR1 and CDR2 from the germline V gene are KGHSH and LQKENI. Trimming took 0 bases from V and 0 from J; bases not matched to a gene: 10. The CDR3 sequence: CASSPPESNRGISYEQYF. CDR3 bases: TGTGCCAGCTCACCACCGGAGTCTAACAGGGGGATCTCCTACGAGCAGTACTTC.

The rearrangement uses TRBV19 and TRBJ2-2; 8 bases are shared with TRBD1. The CDR3 runs 15 residues. V trimming: 1 base; J trimming: 8 bases; junction bases outside the gene matches: 6. CDR1 LNHDA and CDR2 SQIVND come from the germline V gene (reference sequence). Written as DNA, the CDR3 is TGTGCCAGTAGTATAGTAGGGACAGGAGCTGGGGAGCTGTTTTTT. Amino acids: CASSIVGTGAGELFF.

This clone was seen a single time. The chain uses TRBV9 and TRBJ2-7; D remains unclear. The CDR3 length is 15 residues. Germline V gene lookup returns CDR1 SGDLS and CDR2 YYNGEE. Trimming removed 0 bases at V and 7 bases at J, with 17 bases between. The CDR3 loop is CASSVESLVSSEQYF. The DNA of the CDR3 is TGTGCCAGCAGCGTAGAGTCCCTAGTATCGAGTGAGCAGTACTTC.

The chain uses TRBV27 and TRBJ2-1, with 8 bases aligning to TRBD1. This CDR3 has 15 residues. V was pared by 6 bases and J by 4 bases, with 8 bases of the junction left unmatched. Germline CDR1 reads MNHEY; CDR2 reads SMNVEV (reference sequence). The CDR3 DNA sequence: TGTGCCAGCAGGCCAGGGGGCGCGGAGTACAATGAGCAGTTCTTC. This translates into CASRPGGAEYNEQFF.

The chain couples TRBV18 to TRBJ1-1; TRBD1 matches 7 bases. The CDR3 is made up of 15 amino acids. CDR1 and CDR2 (germline): KGHSH, LQKENI. Trimming took 5 bases from V and 0 from J; bases not matched to a gene: 6. The CDR3 protein is CASSSLQGMNTEAFF. CDR3 nucleotide sequence: TGTGCCAGCTCAAGTCTACAGGGGATGAACACTGAAGCTTTCTTT.

The V gene is TRBV6-1, the J gene TRBJ1-5, with 8 bases matching TRBD1. The CDR3 spans 14 residues. The V and J ends lost 6 bases and 3 bases, in that order; junction bases with no gene match: 4. The V gene's germline CDR1 is MNHNS and CDR2 SASEGT. The CDR3 DNA sequence: TGTGCCAGCAGGGACAGGGTTTTCAATCAGCCCCAGCATTTT. Protein: CASRDRVFNQPQHF.

The chain uses TRBV5-3 and TRBJ2-1; 8 bases agree with TRBD1. TRBV5-3 is an ORF for which the function is uncertain. The V gene end was trimmed by 4 bases and the J gene end by 7 bases; junction bases not matched to a gene: 7. The CDR3 contains 14 residues. The CDR3 bases are TGTGCCAGAAGCGGGGACAGGCCTGGTAATGAGCAGTTCTTC. Translated, it gives CARSGDRPGNEQFF.

This rearrangement joins TRBV18 to TRBJ1-2; D is ambiguous. The CDR3 spans 13 residues. Germline assignment: CDR1 KGHSH and CDR2 LQKENI. V was cut by 3 bases and J by 4 bases, with 9 bases left in between. The DNA for the CDR3 is TGTGCCAGCTCACCGAGGAGTGGCTATGGCTACACCTTC. Translation gives CASSPRSGYGYTF.

J is TRBJ1-2 and V is TRBV2; a possible D gene is TRBD1 (6 bases). The V gene lost 6 bases and the J gene lost 4 bases, with 15 bases spanning the gap. Germline V gene data show CDR1 as SNHLY and CDR2 as FYNNEI. The CDR3 consists of 14 residues. CDR3 DNA sequence: TGTGCCAGCAGGGAGGCCGGGACATCCTATGGCTACACCTTC. It translates to CASREAGTSYGYTF.

The chain employs TRBV19 and TRBJ1-2, with D possibly matching TRBD1 (5 bases). There are 18 residues in the CDR3. In germline, CDR1 is LNHDA, CDR2 SQIVND (reference sequence). V was pared by 3 bases and J by 2 bases, with 22 bases between. CDR3 nucleotide sequence: TGTGCCAGTAGTATGAGATTCGGGGCCGGGGGACGAAACTATGGCTACACCTTC. Its translation is CASSMRFGAGGRNYGYTF.

The chain is built from TRBV13 and TRBJ2-7, with 11 bases identical to TRBD2. CDR1 and CDR2 from the germline V gene are PRHDT and FYEKMQ (reference sequence). The CDR3 sequence is 17 residues long. V lost 0 bases to trimming and J lost 6 bases; unmatched junction nucleotides: 10. The CDR3 reads CASSLGVVAGGRGEQYF. CDR3 DNA sequence: TGTGCCAGCAGCTTAGGTGTTGTAGCGGGAGGGCGGGGCGAGCAGTACTTC.

In this sample, this clone turned up once. CDR3 loop: CASSRTGEDEQYF. The CDR3 DNA is TGTGCCAGCTCCCGGACAGGGGAGGACGAGCAGTACTTC. The genes are TRBV18 and TRBJ2-7; 9 nucleotides line up with TRBD1. CDR3 length equals 13 residues. The germline gives CDR1 KGHSH, CDR2 LQKENI. Germline trimming cut 6 bases from V and 5 bases from J; bases unmatched to any gene: 5.

The chain is built from TRBV5-6 and TRBJ1-2, with TRBD1 as a possible D gene (5 bases). Trimming took off 1 base at V and 3 bases at J, with 13 bases between the two ends. Germline-derived CDR1 and CDR2 are SGHDT and YYEEEE. The CDR3 loop spans 15 amino acids. The CDR3, as DNA: TGTGCCAGCAGCTTGCGGGGGGTAGGGGACTATGGCTACACCTTC. As protein: CASSLRGVGDYGYTF.

This chain uses TRBV9 with TRBJ1-1; D might be TRBD1 (6 bases). The CDR3 loop spans 13 amino acids. Germline values: CDR1 SGDLS, CDR2 YYNGEE. The V gene lost 6 bases and the J gene lost 0 bases, with 9 bases spanning the gap. This chain's CDR3 is CASNGGMNTEAFF. The CDR3 region has the DNA TGTGCCAGCAATGGGGGCATGAACACTGAAGCTTTCTTT.

This clone has only one observation. CDR3 bases: TGCGCCAGCAGCCAGGACGGGACAGGTTCTGATGAAAAACTGTTTTTT. It translates to CASSQDGTGSDEKLFF. The V gene is TRBV4-1, the J gene TRBJ1-4; 8 bases match TRBD1. Germline CDR1 is MGHRA and CDR2 is YSYEKL. V dropped 3 bases and J dropped 6; count of bases not matched to a gene: 9. This CDR3 region has 16 residues.

This clone was picked up one time. V is TRBV9 and J is TRBJ1-3; 7 nucleotides align to TRBD1. Germline CDR1 SGDLS, CDR2 YYNGEE. There are 18 residues in the CDR3. V was clipped by 0 bases and J by 1 base; unmatched bases: 10. The CDR3 sequence is CASSVDPRQGGSGNTIYF. The CDR3 DNA reads TGTGCCAGCAGCGTAGACCCTAGACAGGGTGGATCTGGAAACACCATATATTTT.